These T cell receptor beta chains were read from a single sample in a study of blood T cell repertoires in COVID-19. The protocol was immunoSEQ multiplex PCR, while the TCRdb copy is restricted to in-frame clones and leaves out a portion. This sample yields a few hundred thousand clones, of which about 88% are seen a single time; more than 0.9% belongs to the top ten. The sample taken for sequencing was PBMCs or T cells enriched from blood (not recorded which). The receptors here all came from a woman aged 30 to 39 who had recovered from COVID-19. CDR3s include the opening cysteine and the closing phenylalanine or tryptophan. A D gene is named only where the DNA matches it firmly.

cdr3_aa v_call d_call j_call
CASSLNGQSSNEKLFF TRBV7-6 - TRBJ1-4
CASSLGTGGTETQYF TRBV7-2 TRBD1 TRBJ2-5
CASSLAEQGAGQPQHF TRBV7-9 TRBD1 TRBJ1-5
CAISAGQGIDEQYF TRBV10-3 TRBD1 TRBJ2-7
CASSPQGGLTWGTEAFF TRBV27 TRBD1 TRBJ1-1
CASSIGALQPQHF TRBV19 - TRBJ1-5
CSVEEIRGVSTDTQYF TRBV29-1 TRBD2 TRBJ2-3
CASSERDRVLGYTF TRBV18 TRBD1 TRBJ1-2
CASAWVRGYGYTF TRBV27 - TRBJ1-2
CASSGQGGGNTIYF TRBV19 TRBD1 TRBJ1-3
CASSAALTGEQYF TRBV7-2 - TRBJ2-7
CASSLGGTVLFQNTQYF TRBV14 - TRBJ2-3
CASGLQAGDYGYTF TRBV5-1 - TRBJ1-2
CASSPGGSRTGELFF TRBV5-1 TRBD2 TRBJ2-2
CASSPPGTSGGAEQFF TRBV18 TRBD2 TRBJ2-1
CASSLAGGADTQYF TRBV11-2 TRBD2 TRBJ2-3
CASSTEPQEPPETQYF TRBV10-1 - TRBJ2-5
CASRASGEVYEQYF TRBV25-1 TRBD2 TRBJ2-7
CASSSVGAIYF TRBV7-9 - TRBJ1-3
CASSSQQGHTTEAFF TRBV5-1 - TRBJ1-1
CATQRVQGTDTQYF TRBV6-6 - TRBJ2-3
CASGEQGSVYGYTF TRBV6-5 TRBD1 TRBJ1-2
CASSILPSGGEQYF TRBV19 TRBD2 TRBJ2-7
CASSSELAGGTDTQYF TRBV5-6 TRBD2 TRBJ2-3
CASSFLRDGEKLFF TRBV13 - TRBJ1-4
CASTGDLFNEKLFF TRBV7-2 - TRBJ1-4
CASLGQGRSPLHF TRBV28 TRBD1 TRBJ1-6
CASSRDSGTGELFF TRBV11-3 - TRBJ2-2
CASSRKGDRGTEAFF TRBV3-1/TRBV3-2 TRBD1 TRBJ1-1
CASSPGGGTTEAFF TRBV19 - TRBJ1-1
CASSGGTEEKLFF TRBV7-2 TRBD1 TRBJ1-4
CATRLTGNTIYF TRBV2 - TRBJ1-3
CASYRDSGGETQYF TRBV10-2 - TRBJ2-5
CASSIGGQGLAKNIQYF TRBV19 TRBD1 TRBJ2-4
CASSKQGLDAYEQYF TRBV5-1 - TRBJ2-7
CASSLGHTNTGELFF TRBV7-2 - TRBJ2-2
CASRAGGTEAFF TRBV10-2 TRBD1 TRBJ1-1
CASRRDPRGNIQYF TRBV7-2 - TRBJ2-4
CASSFPSGGRWYTEAFF TRBV11-2 - TRBJ1-1
CASSLRDRVGYTF TRBV19 TRBD1 TRBJ1-2
CASSPGGAREKLFF TRBV18 - TRBJ1-4
CASSPAGSNAGSPLHF TRBV5-1 - TRBJ1-6
CATTSYRDNTEAFF TRBV7-9 - TRBJ1-1
CASSLRGYRLADTEAFF TRBV5-5 TRBD1 TRBJ1-1
CASSYRDLPGVGNEQFF TRBV6-2/TRBV6-3 - TRBJ2-1
CASSKGDIRIGGDEQFF TRBV21-1 - TRBJ2-1
CASSGLGADSGNTIYF TRBV9 - TRBJ1-3
CASTPGQGRNTEAFF TRBV5-4 - TRBJ1-1
CASSMDANQPQHF TRBV5-4 - TRBJ1-5
CASSLAGQGADTQYF TRBV5-5 - TRBJ2-3
CASSLDRTGGKTDTQYF TRBV14 TRBD1 TRBJ2-3
CASSQRGGGSGELFF TRBV4-1 - TRBJ2-2
CASSPLRGDSGYTF TRBV7-9 TRBD1 TRBJ1-2
CASSSTRTGEDGYTF TRBV5-1 TRBD1 TRBJ1-2
CASSEPGDYGYTF TRBV6-1 - TRBJ1-2
CASSVGTYNTGELFF TRBV9 - TRBJ2-2
CASSLGGRNRNTEAFF TRBV11-2 - TRBJ1-1